This note documents a single T cell receptor (beta chain) sequence. This sample is part of a study of blood T cell repertoires in COVID-19. Looking at the study overall: Samples taken during acute and convalescent COVID-19 were collected in the United States, Italy and Spain.

Repertoires were generated with immunoSEQ multiplex PCR, while TCRdb's copy carries only in-frame clones and drops some. The table includes under 150,000 clones, roughly 84% detected once. V was cut by 5 bases and J by 0 bases, with 22 bases left in between. This CDR3 contains 18 residues. Germline V gene data show CDR1 as MDHEN and CDR2 as SYDVKM. The sequenced material came from PBMCs or T cells enriched from blood (not recorded which). The receptor was isolated from a woman between 50 and 59 years old who had been exposed to COVID-19. The gene calls are TRBV28 and TRBJ1-1, with D tentatively TRBD1 (6 bases). Here the CDR3 DNA reads TGTGCCAGCAGTGCGCCCACCCCCCTACAGGGTCTGAACACTGAAGCTTTCTTT. Translated, it gives CASSAPTPLQGLNTEAFF.